This T cell receptor beta chain was documented in a study of shared clonotypes between healthy human individuals (dated by TCRdb to about 2020). Notes on the research overall: The cohort comprised two women and a few men aged 18 to 49 years. For each donor, CD4 naive and CD4 memory were each given three plates, CD8 naive was given two plates, and CD8 memory was given one plate. The study deeply sequenced blood TCR repertoires of five healthy adults to estimate repertoire size and the extent of clonotype sharing between individuals. Different laboratories and diverse techniques were used to prepare libraries and sequence TCR repertoires, to increase sequencing depth and limit assay-specific biases. Between about 0.9 and 10 billion PBMCs per donor were obtained by leukapheresis. Study-wide findings and limitations: Pairwise subsampling indicated that sequencing depth was expected to affect the degree of clonotype sharing among donors. The small number of donors limited the genetic and exposure-history diversity represented. Sampling was restricted to blood, and TCR repertoires in tissues likely differ from the TCR repertoires found in blood. Even with the large sequencing depth, rarefaction of the sorted-subset datasets indicated that sequencing was incomplete. Across a handful of donors, 5% to 6% of naive CD4, more than 3% of naive CD8, about 2.3% of memory CD4, and 0.4% of memory CD8 clonotypes were shared. Clonotypes shared by all four sorted-subset donors showed higher generation probabilities than non-shared clonotypes. Naive subsets generally had larger estimated clonotype richness than memory subsets.

The donors were healthy, HIV-negative adults with no recently reported acute infections or vaccinations. Only Caucasian adults living in Nashville, Tennessee, USA were represented among the donors. Magnetic negative selection was used to enrich CD4+ T cells, after which naive cells were positively selected on CD45RA and the negative fraction became the memory subset. Blood was collected by leukapheresis, and PBMCs were isolated by Ficoll-Histopaque density gradient centrifugation and then cryopreserved in liquid nitrogen vapor phase. Analytical flow cytometry was used to check the purity and quantity of every magnetically sorted T cell population. From each sorted fraction, genomic DNA was isolated and quantified by UV absorbance on a Nanodrop 2000c. V was cut back by 11 bases and J by 6 bases, leaving a gap of 22 bases between them. Counted from cysteine to phenylalanine, this CDR3 has 14 amino acids. Only the CDR3 DNA stays, 42 bases, in frame from base 1. According to the germline V gene, CDR1 reads MNHNS and CDR2 reads SASEGT.

Comment on this clone: Its antigen is currently not known. No much larger clonotype is one base removed from it; base qualities were not supplied.

Using the deep immunoSEQ assay, TCR CDR3 regions were amplified from genomic DNA by multiplex PCR. Extracted genomic DNA from each cell subset was distributed evenly across all wells of several immunoSEQ 96-well plates, and each plate was treated as a replicate. Each replicate PCR for sorted subsets received approximately 200 ng genomic DNA, equal to about 29,000 T cell genomes. Purified libraries were measured with a Qubit 3.0 fluorometer, size-checked on a Bioanalyzer 2100, and measured again with the KAPA Library Quantification kit. A separate single-read 150-cycle Illumina NextSeq 550 flow cell was used to sequence each immunoSEQ 96-well plate. The authors' analysis ran thus. Because the immunoSEQ output included only junctional sequences and no quality scores, the filtering could not be the same as the filtering used for full-length reads. To assign V/J genes and CDR3, sequences were annotated against IMGT germline references using PyIR, a Python wrapper for IgBLAST v1.9. Reads were removed for weak V/J assignments (E-value above 1e-6), missing CDR3, stop codons, out-of-frame junctions, or ambiguous translated residues. V3J clonotypes were defined as sequences sharing an identical inferred V gene, J gene, and CDR3 amino acid sequence. To compute the percentage overlap between repertoires, the number of shared unique clonotypes was divided by the size of the smaller repertoire. Richness of each repertoire was evaluated using RTK rarefaction, the Chao1 estimator, and Recon v2.1 estimates of unobserved clonotypes. For all TCRbeta clonotypes obtained by the gDNA method from a handful of donors, generation probabilities were computed with OLGA. The immuneACCESS repertoire file appears here via TCRdb, limited to in-frame rearrangements. These files lack a portion of the clones; in checked studies, under half of the deficit traces to unresolved V genes, and the cause of the others is not known. Clonal size and the V and J genes are those of that table, whereas D and trimming came from the DNA. The sample yields 2 million to 3 million clones; 93% were counted once. Approximately 0.37% of the sample rests with the top ten.

The origin of this receptor is a man younger than 35 in good health. Some clones in this sample may be carry-over from other donors' samples. The sample comprised naive CD4+ T cells from PBMCs. The sample's cell subset or site, from its label and the paper: CD45RA+ positively selected. The V and J segments used are TRBV6-1 and TRBJ1-2; a tentative D call is TRBD1 (5 bases match). CDR3 sequence: CAQPPRDLKDGYTF. The sequence in DNA is TGTGCCCAGCCCCCCAGGGATTTGAAGGATGGCTACACCTTC.